A single sample is the source of the 32 T cell receptor beta chains below, sequenced in a study of regulatory T cells in long-lasting Graves disease. Construction of the TCR beta libraries employed iRepertoire HTBI primers in conjunction with Arm-PCR of CDR3 regions. From the multiplex PCR reads, TCRdb called clonotypes with MiXCR, one entry per CDR3 protein. Of 350,000 to 500,000 distinct CDR3 sequences listed, 14% are singletons. Sample time point: newly diagnosed GD, antithyroid drugs for less than 3 months. The TCR library was made from RNA extracted from PBMCs. In addition, the sample was reused for a study of T cells in Graves' hyperthyroidism and ophthalmopathy.

The sample consisted of peripheral blood mononuclear cells (PBMCs), taken at new diagnosis, from a patient treated with antithyroid drugs. These receptors were taken from a woman in her fifties or sixties with Graves disease.

This clonotype appeared many times. The gene calls are TRBV5-1 and TRBJ2-7, with 9 bases fitting TRBD1. The germline V gene encodes CDR1 SGHRS and CDR2 YFSETQ. V was clipped by 6 bases and J by 7 bases; unmatched bases: 11. The CDR3 loop spans 14 amino acids. The CDR3, as DNA: TGCGCCAGCATGCGGGACAGGGATCGTCAGGAGCAGTACTTC. Protein: CASMRDRDRQEQYF.

This clonotype was counted ten times or more. The chain recombines TRBV6-1 with TRBJ1-1, with D possibly TRBD1 on 6 matching bases. V lost 6 bases to trimming and J lost 0 bases, with 14 bases between them. The CDR3 is 15 residues long. Germline CDR1 reads MNHNS; CDR2 reads SASEGT. The CDR3 region is CASRRQDGMNTEAFF. DNA of the CDR3: TGTGCCAGCAGAAGACAGGACGGAATGAACACTGAAGCTTTCTTT.

CDR3 DNA sequence: TGCGCCAGCAGCCTTACGGACTCAAACTTCTACGAGCAGTACTTC. Its protein product is CASSLTDSNFYEQYF. The V call is TRBV5-1, the J call TRBJ2-7; a weak D match, TRBD2 (5 bases). Trimming shortened V by 4 bases and J by 3 bases, and 17 bases separated the two germline ends. Germline CDR1 reads SGHRS; CDR2 reads YFSETQ. The CDR3 contains 15 residues.

This clonotype was detected many times. The chain carries TRBV2 and TRBJ2-7, with a tentative D call TRBD1 (6 bases). Germline-derived CDR1 and CDR2 are SNHLY and FYNNEI. The length of the CDR3 is 14 residues. Deletions cut 6 bases from V and 1 base from J, with 13 bases between. CDR3 bases: TGTGCCAGCAGGGACCGACAGGCTTCCTACGAGCAGTACTTC. As protein: CASRDRQASYEQYF.

The chain has TRBV5-8 and TRBJ1-2; TRBD1 agrees at 9 bases. The CDR3 is 14 amino acids. Unmatched junction bases numbered 8, after V lost 4 bases and J lost 7 bases. Germline CDR1 reads SGHTS; CDR2 reads YDEGEE. CDR3 in amino acids: CASSRQGVVGGYTF. CDR3 DNA sequence: TGTGCCAGCAGCCGACAGGGGGTCGTAGGTGGCTACACCTTC. The variable domain in full, with the rest retrieved from reference TRBV5-8 and TRBJ1-2, is EAGVTQSPTHLIKTRGQQATLRCSPISGHTSVYWYQQALGLGLQFLLWYDEGEERNRGNFPPRFSGRQFPNYSSELNVNALELEDSALYLCASSRQGVVGGYTFGSGTRLTVV.

V gene TRBV15 combines with J gene TRBJ1-6, with D hard to call. Germline CDR1 and CDR2: LNHNV and YYDKDF (reference sequence). There are 15 residues in the CDR3. The ends were cut back, 11 bases at V and 5 bases at J, with 19 bases in the middle. CDR3 region: CAAPYWHTDNSPLHF. The CDR3 coding sequence is TGTGCCGCCCCTTACTGGCACACCGATAATTCACCCCTCCACTTT.

The chain carries TRBV10-3 and TRBJ2-1; 9 bases align to TRBD2. Trimming removed 8 bases from V and 3 bases from J; junction bases left unmatched: 14. The length of the CDR3 is 17 residues. CDR1 and CDR2 from the germline V gene are ENHRY and SYGVKD. The CDR3 reads CAISVGPSGRYYNEQFF. In nucleotides, the CDR3 is TGTGCCATCTCAGTTGGTCCGAGCGGGAGGTACTACAATGAGCAGTTCTTC.

In its sample, this clonotype was seen a few times. The chain links TRBV27 to TRBJ2-5, with 7 bases matching TRBD2. Germline CDR1 MNHEY, CDR2 SMNVEV (reference sequence). Unmatched junction bases numbered 8, after V lost 2 bases and J lost 5 bases. This CDR3 is built from 15 residues. As DNA, the CDR3 is TGTGCCAGCAGTTTAGTTGCGGGGGATAAGGAGACCCAGTACTTC. This gives the protein CASSLVAGDKETQYF.

Concerning this clonotype itself: A far more abundant clone sits one base away, making this likely a read error. CDR3 nucleotide sequence: TGTGCCAGCAGTGAACACCCGGGACAGGGATCCCTGACCGGGGAGCTGTTTTTT. As protein: CASSEHPGQGSLTGELFF. This rearrangement joins TRBV28 to TRBJ2-2; 9 nucleotides line up with TRBD1. V lost 5 bases, J lost 5 bases, and 15 bases stayed unmatched. This CDR3 is built from 18 residues. CDR1 and CDR2 from the germline V gene are MDHEN and SYDVKM. Using reference TRBV28 and TRBJ2-2 for the parts outside the CDR3, the full variable domain is DVKVTQSSRYLVKRTGEKVFLECVQDMDHENMFWYRQDPGLGLRLIYFSYDVKMKEKGDIPEGYSVSREKKERFSLILESASTNQTSMYLCASSEHPGQGSLTGELFFGEGSRLTVL.

This clonotype occurred many times. This chain uses TRBV28 with TRBJ2-7, with 9 bases lining up with TRBD1. Per the germline V gene, CDR1 is MDHEN and CDR2 is SYDVKM. The V and J ends lost 6 bases and 4 bases, in that order; junction bases with no gene match: 4. This CDR3 comprises 13 residues. This chain's CDR3 is CASRRDRDYEQYF. The DNA of the CDR3 is TGTGCCAGCAGGAGGGACAGGGATTACGAGCAGTACTTC.

The CDR3 DNA is TGCGCCAGCAGCTTGGGACGGGAGACCCATGAGCAGTTCTTC. Its protein is CASSLGRETHEQFF. This chain connects TRBV5-1 to TRBJ2-1; weak D call: TRBD2 (6 bases). Germline loops: CDR1 SGHRS, CDR2 YFSETQ. Between the trimmed V and J ends, which lost 0 bases and 8 bases, there was a span of 12 bases. This CDR3 has 14 residues.

J is TRBJ2-1 and V is TRBV5-1; weak D call: TRBD1 (6 bases). Germline V gives CDR1 SGHRS, CDR2 YFSETQ. This CDR3 region has 15 residues. The V gene lost 4 bases and the J gene lost 4 bases, with 15 bases spanning the gap. Written as DNA, the CDR3 is TGCGCCAGCAGCCAGACAGGTGACCCTTACAATGAGCAGTTCTTC. This translates into CASSQTGDPYNEQFF.

There are many counts of this clonotype. The chain is built from TRBV5-6 and TRBJ2-1; D perhaps matches TRBD2 (6 bases). Trimming shortened V by 3 bases and J by 9 bases, and 16 bases separated the two germline ends. The germline gives CDR1 SGHDT, CDR2 YYEEEE. The CDR3 loop spans 14 amino acids. DNA of the CDR3: TGTGCCAGCAGCTGGGAGGTGTCCGTTAGTGAGCAGTTCTTC. Residues: CASSWEVSVSEQFF.

V usage is TRBV6-5 and J usage is TRBJ1-2; D uncertain. The germline CDR1 and CDR2 sequences are MNHEY and SVGAGI. The CDR3 extends over 13 amino acids. V dropped 2 bases and J dropped 3 bases, with 7 bases sitting between them. DNA for the CDR3: TGTGCCAGCAGTTACCGAGGTTACTATGGCTACACCTTC. Translating it yields CASSYRGYYGYTF.

This clonotype showed up just a few times. The V call is TRBV9, the J call TRBJ1-6; D might be TRBD1 (5 bases). From germline, CDR1 is SGDLS and CDR2 YYNGEE. The CDR3 extends over 15 amino acids. With 0 bases removed from V and 7 bases from J, the gap between germline ends came to 11 bases. The CDR3 nucleotides read TGTGCCAGCAGCGTAGGGGGCCGGCGGAATTCACCCCTCCACTTT. Its translation: CASSVGGRRNSPLHF. The variable domain in full, completed from reference TRBV9 and TRBJ1-6, reads DSGVTQTPKHLITATGQRVTLRCSPRSGDLSVYWYQQSLDQGLQFLIQYYNGEERAKGNILERFSAQQFPDLHSELNLSSLELGDSALYFCASSVGGRRNSPLHFGNGTRLTVT.

This clonotype was recorded many times. In DNA form, the CDR3 reads TGTGCCAGCAGTGAGCAGATTCCAGGGACCCAGTATGGCTACACCTTC. Protein sequence: CASSEQIPGTQYGYTF. This chain connects TRBV6-1 to TRBJ1-2, with D possibly TRBD1 on 5 matching bases. Germline lookup yields CDR1 MNHNS and CDR2 SASEGT. V gave up 3 bases and J gave up 5 bases, with 19 bases separating them. The CDR3 has 16 residues.

The chain is built from TRBV6-1 and TRBJ1-1; no definite D call. The CDR3 has 13 residues. The V gene's germline CDR1 is MNHNS and CDR2 SASEGT. The ends were cut back, 9 bases at V and 1 base at J, with 12 bases in the middle. The CDR3 loop is CASKINTNTEAFF. The CDR3 DNA reads TGTGCCAGTAAAATAAACACGAACACTGAAGCTTTCTTT.

This sequence joins TRBV6-2 or TRBV6-3 and TRBJ1-2; D might be TRBD1 (6 bases). The CDR3 length is 16 residues. Trimming stripped 2 bases from V and 2 bases from J, with 15 bases between. Germline V gene data show CDR1 as MNHEY and CDR2 as SVGEGT. CDR3 in DNA: TGTGCCAGCAGTTACATGGGGGACACTAACAACTATGGCTACACCTTC. The encoded protein is CASSYMGDTNNYGYTF.

The chain links TRBV7-8 to TRBJ2-7; D gene uncertain. This CDR3 contains 12 residues. V was pared by 5 bases and J by 5 bases, with 10 bases between. CDR1 and CDR2 from the germline V gene are SGHVS and FQNEAQ. CDR3 DNA: TGTGCCAGCAGCCCAACCCCCCACGAGCAGTACTTC. Translation gives CASSPTPHEQYF.

The chain couples TRBV10-2 to TRBJ2-5; the match to TRBD1 covers 8 bases. CDR1 is WSHSY and CDR2 is SAAADI in the germline V gene. Trimming removed 5 bases from V and 7 bases from J; junction bases left unmatched: 12. The CDR3 has 15 amino acids. DNA of the CDR3: TGCGCCAGCAGTTCTAACTCAGGGGGCACGGGGACCCAGTACTTC. As protein: CASSSNSGGTGTQYF.

This clonotype was picked up many times. The CDR3: CASSEAGNTDTQYF. The CDR3 DNA follows: TGTGCCAGCAGTGAAGCGGGAAACACAGATACGCAGTATTTT. The chain recombines TRBV2 with TRBJ2-3; D ambiguous. CDR3 size: 14 residues. Trimming shortened V by 0 bases and J by 2 bases, and 6 bases separated the two germline ends. The germline V gene encodes CDR1 SNHLY and CDR2 FYNNEI.

The chain is built from TRBV5-1 and TRBJ2-2; 7 nucleotides agree with TRBD2. Per germline, CDR1 SGHRS and CDR2 YFSETQ. V lost 7 bases, J lost 4 bases, and 4 bases stayed unmatched. There are 13 residues in the CDR3. The chain's CDR3 is CASGGGGTGELFF. CDR3 bases: TGCGCCAGCGGAGGCGGGGGCACCGGGGAGCTGTTTTTT.

This chain uses TRBV6-1 with TRBJ2-1; 9 positions agree with TRBD2. Germline CDR1 and CDR2: MNHNS and SASEGT. V shed 7 bases, J shed 0 bases, and the junction held 10 bases outside the gene matches. The CDR3 extends over 17 amino acids. CDR3 nucleotide sequence: TGTGCCAGCAAAAAGACTAGCGGAGGAAGCTCCTACAATGAGCAGTTCTTC. It is translated as CASKKTSGGSSYNEQFF.

The chain is built from TRBV11-2 and TRBJ1-4; D is ambiguous. The CDR3 extends over 12 amino acids. From germline, CDR1 is SGHAT and CDR2 FQNNGV. V lost 0 bases and J lost 7, with 3 bases in between. The chain's CDR3 is CASSLDTEKLFF. Written as DNA, the CDR3 is TGTGCCAGCAGCTTAGATACTGAAAAACTGTTTTTT.

The chain uses TRBV18 and TRBJ2-7; 7 bases are shared with TRBD1. V lost 3 bases to trimming and J lost 2 bases; unmatched junction nucleotides: 4. This CDR3 comprises 14 residues. The germline V gene has CDR1 KGHSH and CDR2 LQKENI. The CDR3 here is CASSPTGLTYEQYF. Written as DNA, the CDR3 is TGTGCCAGCTCACCGACAGGGTTGACCTACGAGCAGTACTTC.

This clonotype was found many times. V usage is TRBV7-2 and J usage is TRBJ2-2; the match to TRBD1 covers 12 bases. Germline-derived CDR1 and CDR2 are SGHTA and FQGNSA. J gave up 6 bases and V 5 bases, and 10 bases lay outside the gene matches. The CDR3 extends over 17 amino acids. CDR3 in DNA: TGTGCCAGCAGCGTCGGGACAGGGGGCGCTCGGGCCGGGGAGCTGTTTTTT. It is translated as CASSVGTGGARAGELFF.

This clonotype was detected only a few times. The rearrangement joins TRBV13 to TRBJ1-2; 8 bases align to TRBD1. Germline V lookup: CDR1 PRHDT, CDR2 FYEKMQ (reference sequence). The CDR3 runs to 14 residues. Trimming took 3 bases from V and 3 from J; bases not matched to a gene: 3. The CDR3, as DNA: TGTGCCAGCAGCTTGGGACAGGAGGACTATGGCTACACCTTC. Amino acids: CASSLGQEDYGYTF.

This clonotype came up many times. The chain joins TRBV30 to TRBJ2-3; possible D gene TRBD2, 6 bases. The ends were cut back, 3 bases at V and 4 bases at J, with 14 bases in the middle. The germline CDR1 and CDR2 sequences are GTSNPN and SVGIG (reference sequence). The CDR3 is 14 residues long. The CDR3 DNA reads TGTGCCTGGAGCTTCGGGAGCGAGCCAGATACGCAGTATTTT. Its protein is CAWSFGSEPDTQYF.

This clonotype appeared a few times. The chain joins TRBV28 to TRBJ2-5, with D tentatively TRBD1 (6 bases). This CDR3 has 16 amino acids. Trimming left V 6 bases short and J 5 bases short, with 22 bases between. Germline V gives CDR1 MDHEN, CDR2 SYDVKM. CDR3 loop: CASSLHAGTSRETQYF. The CDR3 DNA is TGTGCCAGCAGCCTTCACGCCGGGACATCTAGGGAGACCCAGTACTTC.

The V gene is TRBV25-1, the J gene TRBJ1-1; D gene uncertain. The CDR3 is 13 residues long. CDR1 MGHDK and CDR2 SYGVNS come from the germline V gene. Trimming shortened V by 2 bases and J by 5 bases, and 9 bases separated the two germline ends. This CDR3 reads CASSELGLTEAFF. CDR3 bases: TGTGCCAGCAGTGAACTCGGACTAACTGAAGCTTTCTTT.

This clonotype was seen at least ten times. This chain joins TRBV18 and TRBJ2-5; TRBD2 aligns across 10 bases. There are 15 residues in the CDR3. V lost 2 bases and J lost 1; bases outside the gene matches: 1. Per the germline V gene, CDR1 is KGHSH and CDR2 is LQKENI. CDR3 DNA: TGTGCCAGCTCACCAGCTAGCGGGAGCCAAGAGACCCAGTACTTC. Its protein is CASSPASGSQETQYF.

This clonotype was recorded at least ten times. This chain joins TRBV28 and TRBJ1-2; 7 bases match TRBD1. The CDR3 extends over 14 amino acids. The germline gives CDR1 MDHEN, CDR2 SYDVKM. J was trimmed by 7 bases and V by 6 bases; bases with no gene match: 11. CDR3 region: CASRSSDRVPGYTF. CDR3 nucleotide sequence: TGTGCCAGCAGATCCTCAGACAGGGTACCTGGCTACACCTTC.